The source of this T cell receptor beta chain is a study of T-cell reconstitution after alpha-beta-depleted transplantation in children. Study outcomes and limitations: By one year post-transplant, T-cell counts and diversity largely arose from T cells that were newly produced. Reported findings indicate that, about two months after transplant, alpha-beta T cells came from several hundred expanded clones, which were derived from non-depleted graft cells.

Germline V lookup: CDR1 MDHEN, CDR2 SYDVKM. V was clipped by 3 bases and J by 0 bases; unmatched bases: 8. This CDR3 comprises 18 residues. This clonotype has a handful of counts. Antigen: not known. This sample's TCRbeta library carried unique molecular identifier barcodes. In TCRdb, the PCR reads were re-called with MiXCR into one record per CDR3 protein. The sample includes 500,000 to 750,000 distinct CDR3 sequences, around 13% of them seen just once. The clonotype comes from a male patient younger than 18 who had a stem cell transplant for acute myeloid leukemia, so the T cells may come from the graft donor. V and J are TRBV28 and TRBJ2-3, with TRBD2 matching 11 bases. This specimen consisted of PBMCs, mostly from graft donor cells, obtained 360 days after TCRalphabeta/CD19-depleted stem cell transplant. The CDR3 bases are TGTGCCAGCAGTTTGAGTCTAGCGGGAGGCCCTAGCACAGATACGCAGTATTTT. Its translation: CASSLSLAGGPSTDTQYF.